This paragraph reports one T cell receptor beta chain. Clones were read by immunoSEQ multiplex PCR, and TCRdb kept only the in-frame ones, dropping some. The table includes fewer than 500,000 clones, about nine tenths detected once. Two negative PCRs, clearance, or symptom resolution had been documented for recovered Cohort 3 donors. This sample is drawn from a study of blood T cell repertoires in COVID-19. Study summary: In each case, the material was cDNA or gDNA derived from T cells, B-cell-depleted T cells, or PBMCs.

This CDR3 spans 11 amino acids. Trimming stripped 2 bases from V and 13 bases from J, with 9 bases between. The clonotype comes from a woman between 18 and 29 years old who had recovered from COVID-19. The sequenced sample consisted of PBMCs or T cells enriched from blood (not recorded which). The gene calls are TRBV12-3 or TRBV12-4 and TRBJ2-1; D is perhaps TRBD1 (6 bases). CDR3: CASSLRTEQFF. The CDR3 DNA follows: TGTGCCAGCAGTTTACGGACAGAACAGTTCTTC.